The rows below give T cell receptor beta chains drawn from one sample of a study of beta chain features in type 1 diabetes. The assay was immunoSEQ multiplex PCR, and TCRdb's table has in-frame clones only and misses some. The sample has 450,000 to 550,000 clones; 25% to 35% are singletons. The sequencing sample was made of naive CD4+ T cells from blood. These receptors all stem from a man younger than 30 in good health. Both conserved end residues are part of each CDR3. The D gene is left open where the match is weak.

. TRBV7-6 CASSLDSSGQPQHF
TRBD1 TRBV7-9 CASSLRTGKGYF
. TRBV20-1 CSVENTGELFF
TRBD1 TRBV28 CASSPGGQGDTEAFF
. TRBV6-4 CASSTLGTLGDTQYF
TRBD1 TRBV30 CAWSRGQGASETQYF
. TRBV10-3 CAISDYLGSNEQFF
TRBD2 TRBV5-6 CASSSTTSGRFHEQFF
TRBD1 TRBV7-2 CASSSGRGLQPQHF
TRBD1 TRBV23-1 CASSQSGQGSGEKLFF
. TRBV7-2 CASSLERRYEQYF
. TRBV5-1 CASSFGENQPQHF
. TRBV15 CATSRGDGYSNQPQHF
. TRBV9 CASSVDPAGRGDEQYF
TRBD1 TRBV29-1 CSAKGQAYEQYF
. TRBV29-1 CSATMGVRTEAFF
. TRBV7-9 CASSPRVAGPSYEQYF
. TRBV28 CASSSSGPGSETQYF
TRBD1 TRBV28 CASRTGRSYEQYF
. TRBV18 CASSRWGETQYF
. TRBV7-9 CASSLVVGDTEAFF
TRBD2 TRBV4-2 CASSHQYSGTTYEQYF
TRBD1 TRBV7-9 CASSSEGQRETQYF
. TRBV30 CAWSLGQRGGNYGYTF
TRBD2 TRBV5-4 CASSLPRSGRIGELFF
. TRBV5-1 CASSFSYEQYF
TRBD1 TRBV5-5 CASSTGQGFGNEQFF
. TRBV7-2 CASTGSFKNIQYF